The source of this T cell receptor (beta chain) is a study of cytomegalovirus exposure and HLA in healthy donors. Regarding this clone: What it binds is unknown.

The PCR used 60 Vbeta and 13 Jbeta primers. TCRdb's copy holds only in-frame clones and misses some; the assay was immunoSEQ multiplex PCR. The table lists 150,000 to 200,000 clones, about 79% of them singletons. CDR1 and CDR2 (germline): SGHDN, FVKESK. V shed 1 base and J shed 6 bases, with 4 bases lying between them. The CDR3 loop spans 13 amino acids. General study results and limits: Trimming of TCR beta V- and J-genes showed a link, identified in a later analysis, to a missense DCLRE1C variant. Common viral pathogens (according to a later analysis) appeared linked to several of the most significant clusters.

The sample comprised PBMCs. The receptor comes from a man aged 45-65 years in good health and CMV-seropositive. This chain joins TRBV14 and TRBJ1-6, with D uncertain. The CDR3 nucleotides are TGTGCCAGCAGCCAAGGTCTTAATTCACCCCTCCACTTT. Encoded protein: CASSQGLNSPLHF.